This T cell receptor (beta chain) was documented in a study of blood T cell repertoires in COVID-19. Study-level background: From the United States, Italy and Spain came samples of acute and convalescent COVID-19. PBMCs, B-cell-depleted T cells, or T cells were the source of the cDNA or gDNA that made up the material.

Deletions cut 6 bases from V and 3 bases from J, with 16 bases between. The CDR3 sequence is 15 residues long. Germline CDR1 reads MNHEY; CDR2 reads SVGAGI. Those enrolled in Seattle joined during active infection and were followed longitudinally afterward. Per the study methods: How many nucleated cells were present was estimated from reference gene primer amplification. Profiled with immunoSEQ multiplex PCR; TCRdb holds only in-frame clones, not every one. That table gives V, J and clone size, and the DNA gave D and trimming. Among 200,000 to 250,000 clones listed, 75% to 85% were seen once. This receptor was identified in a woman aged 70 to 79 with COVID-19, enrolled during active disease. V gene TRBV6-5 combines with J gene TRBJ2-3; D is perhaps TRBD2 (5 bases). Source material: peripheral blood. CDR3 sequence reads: CASRVHGPGTDTQYF. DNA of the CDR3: TGTGCCAGCAGGGTACATGGGCCGGGGACAGATACGCAGTATTTT.